This TCR beta chain was captured in a study of CD8 T cells in Susac syndrome. CDR1 DFQATT and CDR2 SNEGSKA come from the germline V gene (reference sequence). V trimming: 7 bases; J trimming: 0 bases; junction bases outside the gene matches: 12. CDR3 size: 18 residues. Random-hexamer reverse transcription was applied to about 0.5 to 1 ug RNA. MiXCR was run by TCRdb on the immunoSEQ multiplex PCR reads, yielding one entry per CDR3 protein. The sample has approximately 150,000 distinct CDR3 sequences; around 93% are singletons. The clonotype comes from a human donor with multiple sclerosis. The material sequenced was CD4+ T cells from PBMCs. The J gene is TRBJ2-1, the V gene TRBV20-1; 13 bases agree with TRBD2. This chain's CDR3 is CSGTGLAGPLSSYNEQFF. In nucleotides, the CDR3 is TGCAGTGGGACGGGACTAGCGGGACCCCTAAGCTCCTACAATGAGCAGTTCTTC.